This is a list of T cell receptor beta chains from one sample in a study of cytomegalovirus exposure and HLA in healthy donors. The data were produced by immunoSEQ multiplex PCR, yet TCRdb's version contains in-frame clones alone and is incomplete. The sample records around 65,000 clones, approximately 82% being singletons. The sequenced sample consisted of PBMCs. These receptors all come from a girl aged 10-17 years in good health and CMV-seropositive. CDR3s include the opening cysteine and the closing phenylalanine or tryptophan. The D gene is left open where the match is weak. Only part of the rows carry a size: once, few, many, or a class if the clone is expanded.

>TRBV4-3|few|TRBJ2-7|TRBD1
CASSHGTGQPEQYF
TGCGCCAGCAGCCACGGGACAGGGCAGCCCGAGCAGTACTTC
>TRBV7-2|.|TRBJ2-3|.
CASSSLWAASTDTQYF
TGTGCCAGCAGCTCTCTCTGGGCAGCAAGCACAGATACGCAGTATTTT
>TRBV30|.|TRBJ1-1|.
CAWSVPPGEAFF
TGTGCCTGGAGTGTACCCCCGGGGGAGGCTTTCTTT
>TRBV6-5|.|TRBJ2-6|.
CASTRTGSGANVLTF
TGTGCCAGCACCAGGACTGGGTCTGGGGCCAACGTCCTGACTTTC
>TRBV7-9|.|TRBJ2-7|.
CASAYGVADEQYF
TGTGCCAGCGCATACGGGGTGGCAGACGAGCAGTACTTC
>TRBV5-1|.|TRBJ1-4|TRBD1
CASSFRQGLNEKLFF
TGCGCCAGCAGCTTCCGACAGGGGCTTAATGAAAAACTGTTTTTT
>TRBV10-1|.|TRBJ2-5|.
CASSESSGSGETQYF
TGCGCCAGCAGTGAGTCGTCGGGGTCGGGGGAGACCCAGTACTTC
>TRBV5-6|once|TRBJ2-5|.
CASSPGGVQETQYF
TGTGCCAGCAGTCCCGGCGGGGTGCAAGAGACCCAGTACTTC
>TRBV10-3|.|TRBJ2-1|TRBD2
CAISTSGSSNEQFF
TGTGCCATCTCAACTAGCGGGAGCTCCAATGAGCAGTTCTTC
>TRBV30|.|TRBJ1-2|TRBD1
CAWRQGDGYTF
TGTGCCTGGAGACAGGGGGATGGCTACACCTTC
>TRBV6-5|.|TRBJ2-7|.
CASRSGTYAYEQYF
TGTGCCAGCAGATCCGGGACATATGCCTACGAGCAGTACTTC
>TRBV4-3|.|TRBJ1-4|TRBD1
CASSQDKGAGEKLFF
TGCGCCAGCAGCCAAGATAAGGGGGCAGGAGAAAAACTGTTTTTT
>TRBV30|.|TRBJ1-2|.
CAWNWQTSLRLYGYTF
TGTGCCTGGAATTGGCAGACATCCCTGCGCCTCTATGGCTACACCTTC
>TRBV6-1|.|TRBJ2-5|.
CASSEWSRTPAPYF
TGTGCCAGCAGTGAATGGTCCCGGACTCCTGCGCCGTACTTC
>TRBV27|few|TRBJ2-1|TRBD1
CASSSAGGWRFF
TGTGCCAGCAGTTCTGCAGGGGGATGGCGGTTCTTC
>TRBV4-1|.|TRBJ1-4|.
CASSQGRGREKLFF
TGCGCCAGCAGCCAAGGGCGGGGGAGGGAAAAACTGTTTTTT
>TRBV7-9|.|TRBJ2-1|.
CASPEEDYYNEQFF
TGTGCCAGCCCCGAGGAGGACTACTACAATGAGCAGTTCTTC
>TRBV15|.|TRBJ2-7|.
CATSGEKWPPEQYF
TGTGCCACCAGCGGGGAGAAATGGCCCCCCGAGCAGTACTTC
>TRBV11-2|.|TRBJ1-4|.
CASGTQGSNEKLFF
TGTGCCAGCGGAACCCAGGGGTCTAATGAAAAACTGTTTTTT
>TRBV13|.|TRBJ2-7|.
CASSLTENSYEQYF
TGTGCCAGCAGCTTAACTGAAAACTCCTACGAGCAGTACTTC
>TRBV30|.|TRBJ1-2|.
CAWGTGINYGYTF
TGTGCCTGGGGAACCGGGATCAACTATGGCTACACCTTC
>TRBV5-1|.|TRBJ2-7|.
CASSLNVAGYEQYF
TGCGCCAGCAGCTTGAACGTGGCGGGCTACGAGCAGTACTTC
>TRBV6-1|once|TRBJ1-2|TRBD1
CASSEALRDSYGYTF
TGTGCCAGCAGTGAAGCGCTTAGGGACAGCTATGGCTACACCTTC
>TRBV5-4|.|TRBJ2-7|.
CASSPGGVEQYF
TGTGCCAGCAGCCCCGGCGGGGTCGAGCAGTACTTC
>TRBV18|.|TRBJ2-5|.
CASSRGFSETQYF
TGTGCCAGCTCCCGGGGGTTTTCGGAGACCCAGTACTTC
>TRBV4-3|.|TRBJ2-7|TRBD2
CASSREREDSYEQYF
TGCGCCAGCAGCCGAGAGCGGGAGGACTCCTACGAGCAGTACTTC
>TRBV28|.|TRBJ2-7|.
CASTRVAQDYEQYF
TGTGCCAGCACCAGGGTGGCGCAAGACTACGAGCAGTACTTC
>TRBV9|.|TRBJ1-1|.
CASSRGKGMNTEAFF
TGTGCCAGCAGCCGGGGGAAGGGCATGAACACTGAAGCTTTCTTT
>TRBV30|.|TRBJ1-1|.
CAWSTGISLAFF
TGTGCCTGGAGTACCGGGATAAGTTTAGCTTTCTTT
>TRBV27|.|TRBJ2-2|TRBD2
CASRGTRSGELFF
TGTGCCAGCAGGGGGACTAGGAGCGGGGAGCTGTTTTTT
>TRBV4-1|few|TRBJ2-1|TRBD1
CASSEPGQNNEQFF
TGCGCCAGCAGCGAACCGGGACAGAACAATGAGCAGTTCTTC
>TRBV6-1|.|TRBJ2-5|.
CASAVGGRETQYF
TGTGCCAGCGCTGTCGGGGGGCGAGAGACCCAGTACTTC
>TRBV28|.|TRBJ2-5|TRBD1
CASSSTGWETQYF
TGTGCCAGCAGTTCGACAGGGTGGGAGACCCAGTACTTC
>TRBV15|.|TRBJ1-2|.
CATRAVRGYTF
TGTGCCACCCGCGCGGTTAGAGGCTACACCTTC
>TRBV30|.|TRBJ1-2|TRBD1
CAWKQGAPRGYTF
TGTGCCTGGAAACAGGGGGCGCCTCGCGGCTACACCTTC
>TRBV2|.|TRBJ2-1|.
CASRRTATYNEQFF
TGTGCCAGCCGGCGGACAGCAACCTACAATGAGCAGTTCTTC
>TRBV4-1|.|TRBJ2-1|.
CASSQAAGAFNEQFF
TGCGCCAGCAGCCAAGCGGCAGGGGCGTTCAATGAGCAGTTCTTC
>TRBV18|.|TRBJ2-3|.
CASSPSGTDTQYF
TGTGCCAGCTCACCATCGGGCACAGATACGCAGTATTTT
>TRBV7-9|.|TRBJ1-1|TRBD1
CASSLPGQGVVNTEAFF
TGTGCCAGCAGCTTACCCGGACAGGGTGTAGTTAACACTGAAGCTTTCTTT
>TRBV7-6|.|TRBJ2-7|.
CASSLDRGGYEQYF
TGTGCCAGCAGCTTAGACAGGGGGGGGTACGAGCAGTACTTC
>TRBV2|once|TRBJ2-5|TRBD2
CASSVSGGQETQYF
TGTGCCAGCAGCGTGTCGGGAGGTCAAGAGACCCAGTACTTC
>TRBV28|.|TRBJ2-7|.
CASSPLTTPPQQYF
TGTGCCAGCAGTCCACTTACCACCCCGCCGCAGCAGTACTTC
>TRBV30|.|TRBJ1-1|.
CARNRNTEAFF
TGTGCCCGCAACAGGAACACTGAAGCTTTCTTT
>TRBV4-3|.|TRBJ2-7|TRBD2
CASSTHGASGYEQYF
TGCGCCAGCAGCACCCACGGGGCTAGCGGCTACGAGCAGTACTTC
>TRBV28|.|TRBJ2-7|.
CASSPRAGAGAYEQYF
TGTGCCAGCAGTCCCAGGGCGGGGGCAGGCGCCTACGAGCAGTACTTC
>TRBV4-2|.|TRBJ2-4|.
CASSQERLASGFNIQYF
TGTGCCAGCAGCCAAGAAAGGCTGGCGTCAGGTTTCAACATTCAGTACTTC
>TRBV5-6|.|TRBJ1-1|.
CASSLGPVTEAFF
TGTGCCAGCAGCTTGGGTCCGGTCACTGAAGCTTTCTTT
>TRBV25-1|few|TRBJ1-4|.
CASLDRVNEKLFF
TGTGCCAGCCTTGACAGAGTTAATGAAAAACTGTTTTTT
>TRBV4-1|.|TRBJ2-2|.
CASSPEELPNTGELFF
TGCGCCAGCAGCCCCGAGGAGCTTCCGAACACCGGGGAGCTGTTTTTT
>TRBV30|.|TRBJ2-6|TRBD1
CAWYGTADSGANVLTF
TGTGCCTGGTACGGGACAGCAGACTCTGGGGCCAACGTCCTGACTTTC
>TRBV4-1|.|TRBJ2-7|.
CASSQDLETTSYEQYF
TGCGCCAGCAGCCAAGATCTAGAGACTACCTCCTACGAGCAGTACTTC
>TRBV28|.|TRBJ2-7|.
CASSVGGGAGEQYF
TGTGCCAGCAGTGTAGGCGGGGGCGCGGGGGAGCAGTACTTC
>TRBV7-2|.|TRBJ2-5|.
CASSRSAGPETQYF
TGTGCCAGCAGCCGCTCCGCAGGGCCCGAGACCCAGTACTTC
>TRBV9|.|TRBJ1-1|TRBD1
CASSLDPTGAFEAFF
TGTGCCAGCAGCTTAGACCCGACAGGGGCCTTTGAAGCTTTCTTT
>TRBV7-7|.|TRBJ2-7|TRBD1
CASSPRQGEYEQYF
TGTGCCAGCAGCCCTCGACAGGGTGAGTACGAGCAGTACTTC
>TRBV11-2|.|TRBJ2-1|.
CASRLGGGAWGNEQFF
TGTGCCAGCAGGTTAGGGGGAGGGGCGTGGGGGAATGAGCAGTTCTTC
>TRBV30|.|TRBJ2-7|.
CACIEGQQNYEQYF
TGTGCCTGCATTGAAGGTCAACAGAACTACGAGCAGTACTTC
>TRBV30|.|TRBJ2-5|TRBD2
CASTGTSGIRETQYF
TGTGCCTCCACCGGGACTAGCGGGATCCGGGAGACCCAGTACTTC
>TRBV7-9|.|TRBJ1-2|.
CASSLAAHYGYTF
TGTGCCAGCAGCTTAGCGGCCCACTATGGCTACACCTTC